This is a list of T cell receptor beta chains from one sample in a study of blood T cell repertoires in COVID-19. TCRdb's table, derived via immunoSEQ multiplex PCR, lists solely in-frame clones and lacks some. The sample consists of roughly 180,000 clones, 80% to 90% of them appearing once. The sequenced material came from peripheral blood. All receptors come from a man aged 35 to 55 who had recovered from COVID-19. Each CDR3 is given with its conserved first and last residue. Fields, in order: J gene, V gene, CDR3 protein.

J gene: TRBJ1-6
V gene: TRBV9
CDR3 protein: CASSVQGNSPLHF

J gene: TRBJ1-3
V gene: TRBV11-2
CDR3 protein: CASSSSAGPGNTIYF

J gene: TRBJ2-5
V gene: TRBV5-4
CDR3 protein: CASSPGLDSETQYF

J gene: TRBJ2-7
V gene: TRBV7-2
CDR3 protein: CASRPTSGGAYEQYF

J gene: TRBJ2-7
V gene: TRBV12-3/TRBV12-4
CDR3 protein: CASSPQGANEQYF

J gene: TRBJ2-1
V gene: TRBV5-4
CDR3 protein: CASSPEPLAGGPDEQFF

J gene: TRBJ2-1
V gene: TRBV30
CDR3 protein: CAWTPPGGNEQFF

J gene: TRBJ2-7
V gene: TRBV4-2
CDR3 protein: CASSPEASSYEQYF

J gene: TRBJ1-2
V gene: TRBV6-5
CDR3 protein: CASSPGTGTDGYTF

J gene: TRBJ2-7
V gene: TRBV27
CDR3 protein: CASRRSGYEQYF

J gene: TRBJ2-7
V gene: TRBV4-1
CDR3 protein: CASSQVRQGTVYEQYF

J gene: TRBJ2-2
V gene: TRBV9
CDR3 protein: CASSVGLAGGGTGELFF

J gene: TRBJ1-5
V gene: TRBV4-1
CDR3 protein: CASSLTGTQPQHF

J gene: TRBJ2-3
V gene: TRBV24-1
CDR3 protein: CATSDGGQLTDTQYF

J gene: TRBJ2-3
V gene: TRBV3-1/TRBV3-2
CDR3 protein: CASSHSRTSGGTDTQYF

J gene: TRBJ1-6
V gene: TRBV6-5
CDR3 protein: CASSTYSLYNSPLHF

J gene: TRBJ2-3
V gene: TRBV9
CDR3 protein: CASSPGGGDTQYF

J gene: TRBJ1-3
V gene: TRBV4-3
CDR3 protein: CASSQDPGQGGNTIYF

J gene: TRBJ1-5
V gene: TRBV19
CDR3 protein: CASTFVIRGNQPQHF